The source of this T cell receptor (beta chain) is a study of T cells in Graves' hyperthyroidism and ophthalmopathy. Whole-study results and caveats: Most thyroid clonotypes with frequency above 0.001 were detected in blood. By a 13 V-J model, ophthalmopathy was set apart from stable hyperthyroidism.

Any patient presenting with uncontrolled infection, other autoimmune disease, pregnancy or lactation was left out. Amplified TCR beta CDR3 regions derived from RNA transcripts. In the first-round RT-PCR of the TCR CDR3, the HTBI primer set was used. TCRdb called the multiplex PCR reads again in MiXCR, with one record for every CDR3 protein. The data hold fewer than 450,000 distinct CDR3 sequences, with more than 12% observed a single time. V was clipped by 7 bases and J by 4 bases; unmatched bases: 9. This CDR3 is 16 amino acids long. Germline V CDR1 and CDR2: SEHNR, FQNEAQ (reference sequence). This clonotype showed up many times. Its specificity is not known.

This sequence was found in a man aged 45 to 65 with Graves' ophthalmopathy. Specimen: blood. V and J are TRBV7-9 and TRBJ2-3, with 12 bases identical to TRBD2. The CDR3 region is CASTQRLAGGPDTQYF. CDR3 in DNA: TGTGCCAGCACCCAACGGCTAGCGGGAGGGCCAGATACGCAGTATTTT.